The next 14 T cell receptor beta chains were all read from a single sample in a study of blood T cells in healthy people across ages. With a J-beta primer mix and a sample-barcoded 5' primer, a second PCR ran roughly 6 to 11 cycles. TCRdb re-called the 5' RACE reads through MiXCR, storing one row per CDR3 protein. The data contain about 780,000 distinct CDR3 sequences, about 47% of them singletons. Sequencing was carried out using blood. These receptors were obtained from a man older than 75 in good health.

This clonotype was found a few times. This rearrangement joins TRBV5-1 to TRBJ2-3; 14 nucleotides match TRBD2. Losses at the gene ends were 0 bases for V and 3 bases for J; bases not matched to a gene: 6. In germline, CDR1 is SGHRS, CDR2 YFSETQ. The CDR3 consists of 18 residues. Here the CDR3 reads CASSLGLAGGHSTDTQYF. CDR3 bases: TGCGCCAGCAGCTTGGGACTAGCGGGAGGGCATTCGACAGATACGCAGTATTTT.

This chain's CDR3 is CASSPTGGITDTQYF. The CDR3 DNA sequence: TGCGCCAGCAGCCCTACCGGAGGGATCACAGATACGCAGTATTTT. This chain connects TRBV5-1 to TRBJ2-3; D may be TRBD2 (6 bases). Trimming removed 4 bases from V and 2 bases from J, with 14 bases in between. The CDR3 has 15 residues. Germline CDR1 reads SGHRS; CDR2 reads YFSETQ. Full variable domain (remainder filled in from reference TRBV5-1 and TRBJ2-3): KAGVTQTPRYLIKTRGQQVTLSCSPISGHRSVSWYQQTPGQGLQFLFEYFSETQRNKGNFPGRFSGRQFSNSRSEMNVSTLELGDSALYLCASSPTGGITDTQYFGPGTRLTVL.

J is TRBJ2-5 and V is TRBV7-2; 8 bases map to TRBD2. The tail of the sequence fits TRBJ2-7 better, so the J call may be wrong. CDR3 length: 15 residues. The germline V gene has CDR1 SGHTA and CDR2 FQGNSA. CDR3 in DNA: TGTGCCAGCAGCTTAGGCGGGACTAGTGATTACGAGCAGTACTTC. This sequence encodes CASSLGGTSDYEQYF.

J is TRBJ2-5 and V is TRBV18, with 8 nucleotides matching TRBD1. The DNA end lines up better with TRBJ2-7; the J call may be wrong. Germline assignment: CDR1 KGHSH and CDR2 LQKENI. The CDR3 loop spans 15 amino acids. The CDR3 DNA sequence: TGTGCCAGCTCACCAAGTCGGACAGGGTGGACCGAGCAGTACTTC. The encoded protein is CASSPSRTGWTEQYF.

This clonotype was counted between two and nine times. The chain carries TRBV11-3 and TRBJ2-7, with 9 positions matching TRBD1. CDR1 is SGHNT, CDR2 YENEEA, per germline. Unmatched junction bases numbered 8, after V lost 4 bases and J lost 4 bases. This CDR3 is 15 amino acids long. The CDR3 nucleotides read TGTGCCAGCAGCTACGCCGGGACAGGGTCGTACGAGCAGTACTTC. Amino acid sequence: CASSYAGTGSYEQYF. The complete variable domain, with remaining parts taken from reference TRBV11-3 and TRBJ2-7, reads EAGVVQSPRYKIIEKKQPVAFWCNPISGHNTLYWYLQNLGQGPELLIRYENEEAVDDSQLPKDRFSAERLKGVDSTLKIQPAELGDSAVYLCASSYAGTGSYEQYFGPGTRLTVT.

This clonotype was seen more than once but under ten times. The V gene is TRBV6-2 or TRBV6-3, the J gene TRBJ2-4; 9 bases fit TRBD2. In germline, CDR1 is MNHEY, CDR2 SVGEGT. The trim removed 4 bases at V and 4 bases at J, leaving 8 bases unmatched. The CDR3 totals 16 residues. Written as DNA, the CDR3 is TGTGCCAGCAGTTCCGAAAGACTAGCGGAAAAAAACATTCAGTACTTC. Its protein is CASSSERLAEKNIQYF.

This clonotype has a count of ten or more. The genes are TRBV12-3 or TRBV12-4 and TRBJ2-1, with 13 bases fitting TRBD2. CDR3 size: 15 residues. J lost 6 bases, V lost 8 bases, and 7 bases had no gene match. The CDR3 DNA reads TGTGCCAGCGTACTAGCGGGAGGGCCTACCAATGAGCAGTTCTTC. Translated: CASVLAGGPTNEQFF.

J is TRBJ2-7 and V is TRBV2, with TRBD1 as a possible D gene (6 bases). The CDR3 runs 13 residues. Germline CDR1 is SNHLY and CDR2 is FYNNEI. V was shortened by 7 bases and J by 5 bases, with 15 bases between the two germline ends. CDR3 in DNA: TGTGCCAGCAAGGAAGGGGGTTCCCACGAGCAGTACTTC. Its protein product is CASKEGGSHEQYF.

This clonotype was picked up a small number of times. This chain uses TRBV18 with TRBJ2-3, with 11 bases aligning to TRBD1. The CDR3 is 16 residues long. V was pared by 3 bases and J by 5 bases, with 7 bases of the junction left unmatched. The germline gives CDR1 KGHSH, CDR2 LQKENI. The CDR3: CASSPAGTGGRDTQYF. The CDR3 nucleotides are TGTGCCAGCTCACCCGCCGGGACAGGGGGAAGAGATACGCAGTATTTT.

Ten or more counts support this clonotype. The V call is TRBV12-3 or TRBV12-4, the J call TRBJ2-3; 11 nucleotides line up with TRBD2. The V and J ends lost 2 bases and 0 bases, in that order; junction bases with no gene match: 4. This CDR3 has 17 amino acids. In DNA form, the CDR3 reads TGTGCCAGCAGTTTAATGACTAGCGGGAAAAGCACAGATACGCAGTATTTT. Amino acids: CASSLMTSGKSTDTQYF.

The chain uses TRBV30 and TRBJ2-3, with TRBD2 identical over 8 bases. Germline values: CDR1 GTSNPN, CDR2 SVGIG (reference sequence). Germline trimming cut 5 bases from V and 4 bases from J; bases unmatched to any gene: 8. The CDR3 runs 14 residues. CDR3 in amino acids: CAWESGGRSDTQYF. In DNA, the CDR3 is TGTGCCTGGGAATCGGGAGGGCGGTCAGATACGCAGTATTTT.

This chain links TRBV9 with TRBJ2-1; the D is unclear. Germline V gene sequence: CDR1 SGDLS, CDR2 YYNGEE. Trimming removed 0 bases at V and 9 bases at J, with 7 bases between. The CDR3 has 12 amino acids. In DNA form, the CDR3 reads TGTGCCAGCAGCGTAGGAGAGAGTGAGCAGTTCTTC. It specifies CASSVGESEQFF.

This clonotype was seen only once. The rearrangement links TRBV6-2 or TRBV6-3 to TRBJ2-4; tentative D call: TRBD2 (5 bases). Germline CDR1 reads MNHEY; CDR2 reads SVGEGT. Trimming left V 6 bases short and J 0 bases short, with 12 bases between. This CDR3 is 15 amino acids long. In DNA, the CDR3 is TGTGCCAGCAGAGAGAGCGGAGTAGCCAAAAACATTCAGTACTTC. This translates into CASRESGVAKNIQYF.

The J gene is TRBJ1-5, the V gene TRBV30; D not certain. In germline, CDR1 is GTSNPN, CDR2 SVGIG (reference sequence). V was cut by 3 bases and J by 3 bases, with 6 bases left in between. This CDR3 has 12 residues. The CDR3 DNA is TGTGCCTGGAGGGCAGACAATCAGCCCCAGCATTTT. It specifies CAWRADNQPQHF.